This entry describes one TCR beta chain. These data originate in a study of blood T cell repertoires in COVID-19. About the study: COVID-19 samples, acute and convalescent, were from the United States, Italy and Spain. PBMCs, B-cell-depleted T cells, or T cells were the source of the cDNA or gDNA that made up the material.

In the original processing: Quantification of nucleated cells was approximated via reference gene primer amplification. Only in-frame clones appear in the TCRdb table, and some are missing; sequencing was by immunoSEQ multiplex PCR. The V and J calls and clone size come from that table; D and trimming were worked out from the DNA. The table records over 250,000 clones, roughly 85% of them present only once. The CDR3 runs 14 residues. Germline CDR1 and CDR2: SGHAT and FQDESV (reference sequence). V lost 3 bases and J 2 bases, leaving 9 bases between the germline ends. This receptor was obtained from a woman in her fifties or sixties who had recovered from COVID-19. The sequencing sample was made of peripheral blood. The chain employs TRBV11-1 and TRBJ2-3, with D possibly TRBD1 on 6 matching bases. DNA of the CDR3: TGTGCCAGCAGCTTCCGGGACAACACAGATACGCAGTATTTT. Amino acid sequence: CASSFRDNTDTQYF.